The 28 T cell receptor beta chains listed next were all sequenced from one sample in a study of blood T cell repertoires in COVID-19. Repertoires were generated with immunoSEQ multiplex PCR, while TCRdb's copy carries only in-frame clones and drops some. The profile shows around 140,000 clones, 80% to 90% of them singletons. What was sequenced was peripheral blood. Receptor source: a woman between 50 and 59 years old with acute or convalescent COVID-19.

V gene TRBV30 combines with J gene TRBJ1-1; D gene ambiguous. V lost 3 bases to trimming and J lost 4 bases, with 15 bases between them. The length of the CDR3 is 14 residues. CDR1 is GTSNPN and CDR2 is SVGIG in the germline V gene (reference sequence). CDR3 DNA sequence: TGTGCCTGGAGGGGCCGAGAATGGGTCACTGAAGCTTTCTTT. Encoded protein: CAWRGREWVTEAFF.

The V call is TRBV18, the J call TRBJ2-3; 9 bases line up with TRBD1. Germline V gene sequence: CDR1 KGHSH, CDR2 LQKENI. This CDR3 is built from 15 residues. J lost 7 bases, V lost 5 bases, and 10 bases had no gene match. CDR3 loop: CASSTQGASEYTQYF. The CDR3 nucleotides read TGTGCCAGCTCAACACAGGGGGCGTCGGAATATACGCAGTATTTT.

The chain has TRBV9 and TRBJ2-5; a weak D match, TRBD1 (5 bases). The CDR3 has 15 amino acids. Trimming took off 1 base at V and 0 bases at J, with 10 bases between the two ends. The germline V gene has CDR1 SGDLS and CDR2 YYNGEE. The CDR3 here is CASSVQGLHQETQYF. The CDR3 coding sequence is TGTGCCAGCAGCGTACAGGGTCTCCACCAAGAGACCCAGTACTTC. Complete variable domain (other parts from reference TRBV9 and TRBJ2-5): DSGVTQTPKHLITATGQRVTLRCSPRSGDLSVYWYQQSLDQGLQFLIQYYNGEERAKGNILERFSAQQFPDLHSELNLSSLELGDSALYFCASSVQGLHQETQYFGPGTRLLVL.

CDR3 amino acids: CASSGTGEIDEAFF. The CDR3, as DNA: TGTGCCAGCAGTGGGACAGGGGAGATTGATGAAGCTTTCTTT. The chain combines TRBV28 with TRBJ1-1, with 10 bases identical to TRBD1. Germline assignment: CDR1 MDHEN and CDR2 SYDVKM. Trimming removed 5 bases from V and 7 bases from J; junction bases left unmatched: 7. The CDR3 runs 14 residues.

The table lists this clone with a few counts. The V call is TRBV18, the J call TRBJ1-1, with D unclear. Germline V gene data show CDR1 as KGHSH and CDR2 as LQKENI. CDR3 length: 15 amino acids. V lost 1 base and J lost 3, with 12 bases in between. CDR3 in amino acids: CASSPQTTRDTEAFF. The DNA of the CDR3 is TGTGCCAGCTCACCACAAACTACTCGGGACACTGAAGCTTTCTTT.

The V call is TRBV5-1, the J call TRBJ2-1, with a possible D match to TRBD2 (5 bases). V was cut by 0 bases and J by 8 bases, with 15 bases left in between. CDR3 length equals 15 residues. The V gene's germline CDR1 is SGHRS and CDR2 YFSETQ. The CDR3 here is CASSLGERRWDEQFF. The CDR3, as DNA: TGCGCCAGCAGCTTGGGGGAGCGTCGATGGGATGAGCAGTTCTTC.

The chain recombines TRBV11-2 with TRBJ2-1, with a possible D match to TRBD1 (6 bases). The germline CDR1 and CDR2 sequences are SGHAT and FQNNGV. CDR3 size: 16 residues. Between the trimmed V and J ends, which lost 4 bases and 5 bases, there was a span of 18 bases. The CDR3 region has the DNA TGTGCCAGCAGCTCGCCCGGGACAATCAATAACAATGAGCAGTTCTTC. This gives the protein CASSSPGTINNNEQFF.

J is TRBJ1-2 and V is TRBV21-1; the D call of TRBD1 is as the table states it, not checked on the DNA. TRBV21-1 corresponds to a pseudogene. This CDR3 region has 14 residues. CDR3 sequence (DNA): TGTGCCACCGGTAGGGCAGGGGGAAATCGCGGCTACACCTTC. Protein sequence: CATGRAGGNRGYTF.

Turning to this clone: Relative to the germline gene, one junction end is altered; a read error may explain this. As DNA, the CDR3 is TGCGCCAGCAGCCAAGAAGAACTGTCGGCCAGGCTTTCTTTT. Amino acid sequence: CASSQEELSARLSF. The genes are TRBV4-1 and TRBJ1-1; D ambiguous. The CDR3 loop spans 14 amino acids. Germline values: CDR1 MGHRA, CDR2 YSYEKL.

The gene calls are TRBV6-5 and TRBJ2-7, with 11 nucleotides matching TRBD2. CDR1 and CDR2 from the germline V gene are MNHEY and SVGAGI. After removal of 7 bases from V and 6 bases from J, the junction contained 5 bases not matched to a gene. CDR3 length: 13 amino acids. The CDR3: CASMGLAGGEQYF. CDR3 nucleotides: TGTGCCAGCATGGGGCTAGCGGGAGGCGAGCAGTACTTC.

As concerns this clone: The sample carries other DNA sequences with the same CDR3. The chain links TRBV12-3 or TRBV12-4 to TRBJ1-2, with D maybe TRBD1 (6 bases). V dropped 5 bases and J dropped 2 bases, with 9 bases sitting between them. CDR3 size: 13 residues. DNA of the CDR3: TGTGCCAGCAGTCCTACAGGGAACTATGGCTACACCTTC. As protein: CASSPTGNYGYTF.

This chain joins TRBV6-5 and TRBJ1-2, with 8 bases matching TRBD1. V lost 5 bases to trimming and J lost 5 bases; unmatched junction nucleotides: 7. CDR1 is MNHEY and CDR2 is SVGAGI in the germline V gene. CDR3 length equals 14 residues. In DNA form, the CDR3 reads TGTGCCAGCAGTCAGGGACAGGTCGGATATGGCTACACCTTC. It codes for CASSQGQVGYGYTF.

The CDR3 spells CASSPARTGGGTEAFF. The CDR3, as DNA: TGTGCCAGCAGCCCAGCCAGGACAGGGGGCGGCACTGAAGCTTTCTTT. This chain joins TRBV7-8 and TRBJ1-1; the match to TRBD1 covers 11 bases. V shed 5 bases, J shed 4 bases, and the junction held 9 bases outside the gene matches. The CDR3 has 16 residues. Germline V gives CDR1 SGHVS, CDR2 FQNEAQ.

The rearrangement joins TRBV28 to TRBJ2-6, with D possibly being TRBD1 (6 bases). This CDR3 has 16 residues. With 2 bases removed from V and 2 bases from J, the gap between germline ends came to 10 bases. The germline V gene encodes CDR1 MDHEN and CDR2 SYDVKM. CDR3 loop: CASSLPGVAGANVLTF. The CDR3 nucleotides are TGTGCCAGCAGTTTACCAGGGGTGGCTGGGGCCAACGTCCTGACTTTC.

This rearrangement joins TRBV19 to TRBJ1-1; D remains ambiguous. Deletions cut 1 base from V and 0 bases from J, with 6 bases between. The CDR3 contains 14 residues. The germline CDR1 and CDR2 sequences are LNHDA and SQIVND (reference sequence). As DNA, the CDR3 is TGTGCCAGTAGTATAGGGCTCCTGAACACTGAAGCTTTCTTT. Protein product: CASSIGLLNTEAFF.

This chain uses TRBV19 with TRBJ1-6; D may be TRBD1 (5 bases). Germline V gene data show CDR1 as LNHDA and CDR2 as SQIVND (reference sequence). The ends were cut back, 3 bases at V and 7 bases at J, with 16 bases in the middle. This CDR3 has 16 amino acids. CDR3 sequence reads: CASSIAIGSGNSPLHF. CDR3 DNA sequence: TGTGCCAGTAGTATTGCTATTGGGTCAGGGAATTCACCCCTCCACTTT.

Sample share makes this clone medium-sized (0.01 to 0.1%). The CDR3 reads CASSYSAGTDTQYF. CDR3 sequence (DNA): TGTGCCAGCAGTTACTCCGCAGGTACAGATACGCAGTATTTT. The chain combines TRBV6-6 with TRBJ2-3, with D unresolved. CDR1 is MNHNY, CDR2 SVGAGI, per germline (reference sequence). V lost 0 bases and J 3 bases, leaving 7 bases between the germline ends. The CDR3 length is 14 residues.

This chain uses TRBV3-1 (or the pseudogene TRBV3-2) with TRBJ1-6; possible D gene TRBD1, 5 bases. CDR3 length: 13 amino acids. V lost 7 bases and J lost 10, with 14 bases in between. Germline-derived CDR1 and CDR2 are LGHDT and YNNKEL (reference sequence). This CDR3 is CASTPAQGSPLHF. The CDR3 bases are TGTGCCAGCACCCCTGCGCAGGGCTCACCCCTCCACTTT.

The CDR3 DNA follows: TGTGCCAGCAGTGACCGGGTTTGGGTGAACACTGAAGCTTTCTTT. Amino acid sequence: CASSDRVWVNTEAFF. V and J are TRBV6-1 and TRBJ1-1; no reliable D call. Germline loops: CDR1 MNHNS, CDR2 SASEGT. Trimming cost V 3 bases and J 0 bases, with 11 bases left between them. CDR3 length: 15 residues.

The chain has TRBV7-9 and TRBJ2-5, with 12 bases that match TRBD2. V dropped 5 bases and J dropped 5; count of bases not matched to a gene: 6. Germline assignment: CDR1 SEHNR and CDR2 FQNEAQ (reference sequence). The CDR3 length is 15 residues. The CDR3 DNA follows: TGTGCCAGCAGCATGACTAGCGGGAGCGGCGAGACCCAGTACTTC. Its protein product is CASSMTSGSGETQYF.

This clone was seen more than once but under ten times. The rearrangement joins TRBV19 to TRBJ1-2; D is ambiguous. Germline CDR1 LNHDA, CDR2 SQIVND (reference sequence). This CDR3 comprises 16 residues. V lost 5 bases to trimming and J lost 2 bases, with 18 bases between them. This CDR3 reads CASSQMGVGSNYGYTF. In DNA form, the CDR3 reads TGTGCCAGTAGTCAAATGGGAGTGGGGTCGAACTATGGCTACACCTTC.

This chain links TRBV15 with TRBJ2-3; D gene unclear. Germline-derived CDR1 and CDR2 are LNHNV and YYDKDF (reference sequence). V was trimmed by 1 base and J by 9 bases, leaving 11 bases between them. The CDR3 is 13 residues long. The DNA of the CDR3 is TGTGCCACCAGCAGAGTTGGCCTCCTCACGCAGTATTTT. Protein: CATSRVGLLTQYF.

This chain connects TRBV18 to TRBJ1-1; D may be TRBD1 (6 bases). Germline-derived CDR1 and CDR2 are KGHSH and LQKENI. V was shortened by 3 bases and J by 6 bases, with 11 bases between the two germline ends. This CDR3 is built from 13 residues. Written as DNA, the CDR3 is TGTGCCAGCTCACCCCGAAACAGGGCTGAAGCTTTCTTT. It is translated as CASSPRNRAEAFF. Full variable domain (outside the CDR3, taken from reference TRBV18 and TRBJ1-1): NAGVMQNPRHLVRRRGQEARLRCSPMKGHSHVYWYRQLPEEGLKFMVYLQKENIIDESGMPKERFSAEFPKEGPSILRIQQVVRGDSAAYFCASSPRNRAEAFFGQGTRLTVV.

The chain carries TRBV19 and TRBJ2-7, with 8 bases lining up with TRBD1. This CDR3 spans 14 amino acids. The germline CDR1 and CDR2 sequences are LNHDA and SQIVND (reference sequence). V lost 7 bases, J lost 2 bases, and 7 bases stayed unmatched. CDR3 residues: CASTGQGAPYEQYF. The DNA of the CDR3 is TGTGCCAGTACTGGGCAGGGGGCCCCCTACGAGCAGTACTTC.

V and J are TRBV15 and TRBJ2-7; possible D gene TRBD1, 6 bases. CDR1 is LNHNV, CDR2 YYDKDF, per germline (reference sequence). The CDR3 contains 14 residues. The V gene lost 5 bases and the J gene lost 4 bases, with 15 bases spanning the gap. CDR3 region: CATSSGWGPYEQYF. In DNA, the CDR3 is TGTGCCACCAGCTCCGGGTGGGGGCCTTACGAGCAGTACTTC.

The chain joins TRBV19 to TRBJ1-2; 9 nucleotides align to TRBD1. This CDR3 region has 16 residues. Looked up from germline, CDR1 is LNHDA and CDR2 is SQIVND (reference sequence). Unmatched junction bases numbered 10, after V lost 5 bases and J lost 3 bases. The CDR3 here is CASSLQGTGKDYGYTF. DNA of the CDR3: TGTGCCAGTAGTCTCCAAGGGACAGGGAAGGACTATGGCTACACCTTC.

The J gene is TRBJ1-2, the V gene TRBV7-2, with D tentatively TRBD1 (6 bases). Germline V gene data show CDR1 as SGHTA and CDR2 as FQGNSA. The CDR3 is made up of 14 amino acids. V lost 5 bases to trimming and J lost 0 bases, with 10 bases between them. In DNA form, the CDR3 reads TGTGCCAGCAGCGCGACAGGTACTAACTATGGCTACACCTTC. This sequence encodes CASSATGTNYGYTF.

The chain is built from TRBV27 and TRBJ1-1, with D uncertain. Trimming pared 5 bases from V and 3 bases from J, leaving 13 bases between. The CDR3 length is 14 residues. Looked up from germline, CDR1 is MNHEY and CDR2 is SMNVEV (reference sequence). The CDR3 DNA reads TGTGCCAGCAGTCCTACTCTGCGCTACACTGAAGCTTTCTTT. This gives the protein CASSPTLRYTEAFF.